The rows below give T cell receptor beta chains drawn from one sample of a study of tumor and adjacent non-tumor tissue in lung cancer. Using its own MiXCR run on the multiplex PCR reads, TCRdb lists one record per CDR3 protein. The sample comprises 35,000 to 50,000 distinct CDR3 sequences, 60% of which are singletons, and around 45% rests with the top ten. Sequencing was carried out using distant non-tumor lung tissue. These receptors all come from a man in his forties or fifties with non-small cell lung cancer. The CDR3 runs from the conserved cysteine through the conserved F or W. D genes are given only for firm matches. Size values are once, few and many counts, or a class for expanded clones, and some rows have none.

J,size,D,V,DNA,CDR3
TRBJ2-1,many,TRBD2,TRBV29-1,TGCAGCGTTTTCCGGACTAGCGGGAGTGAGCAGTTCTTC,CSVFRTSGSEQFF
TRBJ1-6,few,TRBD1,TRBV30,TGTGCCTGGAGTCCCGCCCAGGGGGTCAATTCACCCCTCCACTTT,CAWSPAQGVNSPLHF
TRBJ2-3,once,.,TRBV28,TGTGCCAGCAGTTTTCTACCAGGTACAGATACGCAGTATTTT,CASSFLPGTDTQYF
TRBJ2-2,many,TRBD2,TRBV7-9,TGTGCCAGCAGCTTATTAGCGGGAGGGCACACCGGGGAGCTGTTTTTT,CASSLLAGGHTGELFF
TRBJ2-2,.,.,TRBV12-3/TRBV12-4,TGTGCCAGGAGGAAGCTGGGGTCGAACACCGGGGAGCTGTTTTTT,CARRKLGSNTGELFF
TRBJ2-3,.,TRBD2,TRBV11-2,TGTGCCAGCAGCCCCTCCCAGCGGGGGGTAGGGACAGATACGCAGTATTTT,CASSPSQRGVGTDTQYF
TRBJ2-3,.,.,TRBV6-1,TGTGCCAGTAGTGAAGCTAGGGGGGGGGCCACAGATACGCAGTATTTT,CASSEARGGATDTQYF
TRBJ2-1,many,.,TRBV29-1,TGCAGCGTTGATAAGAAGCTTTTTAATGAGCAGTTCTTC,CSVDKKLFNEQFF
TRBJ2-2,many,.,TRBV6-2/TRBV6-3,TGTGCCAGCAGAATAGGTGGCCAGAACACCGGGGAGCTGTTTTTT,CASRIGGQNTGELFF
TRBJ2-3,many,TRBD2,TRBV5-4,TGTGCCAGCAGCTCTCCCGGGGGGGGGTATGGAGATACGCAGTATTTT,CASSSPGGGYGDTQYF
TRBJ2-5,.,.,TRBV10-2,TGCGCCAGCAGGCATTCGAGAGTACTAGAGACCCAGTATTTC,CASRHSRVLETQYF
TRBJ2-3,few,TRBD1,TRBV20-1,TGCAGTGCTAGGGGGGGGACAGGGACAGTGCGCACAGATACGCAGTATTTT,CSARGGTGTVRTDTQYF
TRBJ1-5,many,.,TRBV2,TGTGCCAGCAAGCAGACGGATATCAATCAGCCCCAGCATTTT,CASKQTDINQPQHF
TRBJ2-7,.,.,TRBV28,TGTGCCAGCAGTTTAACGGGGCCTCGGGAGCAGTACTTC,CASSLTGPREQYF
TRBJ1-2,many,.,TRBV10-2,TGCGCCAGCAGTGATAGTAACTATGGCTACACCTTC,CASSDSNYGYTF
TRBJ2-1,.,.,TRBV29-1,TGCAGCGTTGAGCCGGGGTACGATGAGCAGTTCTTC,CSVEPGYDEQFF
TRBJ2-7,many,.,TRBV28,TGTGCCAGCAGTTTAGAATCCCACGAGCAGTACTTC,CASSLESHEQYF
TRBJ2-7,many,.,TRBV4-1,TGCGCCAGCAGCCAAGAGCCTAGTGAAGCCTACGAGCAGTACTTC,CASSQEPSEAYEQYF
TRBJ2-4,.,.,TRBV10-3,TGTGTCATCAGTGATCCCCGGCAAGCCAAAAACATTCAGTACTTC,CVISDPRQAKNIQYF
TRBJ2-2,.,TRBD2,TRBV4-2,TGTGCTAGCAGCCAAGAGAGACTAGCGGGGGCGAACACCCGGGAGCTGTTTTTT,CASSQERLAGANTRELFF
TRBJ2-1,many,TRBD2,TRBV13,TGTGCCAGCAGCCCAGGGACTAGCGGGAGGGTCAATGAGCAGTTCTTC,CASSPGTSGRVNEQFF
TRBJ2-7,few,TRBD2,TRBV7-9,TGTGCCAGCAGCTTAGACGACGGGGGGACCTACGAGCAGTACTTC,CASSLDDGGTYEQYF
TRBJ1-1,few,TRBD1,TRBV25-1,TGTGCCAGCAGTGAACAGGGGGGCACTGAAGCTTTCTTT,CASSEQGGTEAFF
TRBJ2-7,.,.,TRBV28,TGTGCCAGCAGTGGAGCGGCTAGCTCCTCCTACAAGCAGTACTTC,CASSGAASSSYKQYF
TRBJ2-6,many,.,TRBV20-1,TGCAGTGCTAGCAAGGGTATCACTGGGGCCAACGTCCTGACTTTC,CSASKGITGANVLTF
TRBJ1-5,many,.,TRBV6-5,TGTGCCAGCAGGGCGGACACGCGGGGCTTACAGCCCCAGCATTTT,CASRADTRGLQPQHF
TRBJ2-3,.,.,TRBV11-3,TGTGCCAGCAGCTTAGGATGGGCCGGGGCGGATACGCAGTATTTT,CASSLGWAGADTQYF
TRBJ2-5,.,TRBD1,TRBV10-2,TGCGCAAGCATGGACAGGAACCAAGAGACCCAGTATTTC,CASMDRNQETQYF
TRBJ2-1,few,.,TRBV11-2,TGTGCCAGCAGCTTTGACACCAATGATCAGTTCTTC,CASSFDTNDQFF
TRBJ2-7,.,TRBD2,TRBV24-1,TGTGTCACCAGTGATCGCGACGGACTAGCAGTATACTTC,CVTSDRDGLAVYF
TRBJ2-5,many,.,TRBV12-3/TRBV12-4,TGTGCCAGCAGGCGAGACCTAGAGACCCAGTACTTC,CASRRDLETQYF
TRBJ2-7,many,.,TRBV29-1,TGCAGCGTAACAGTTAACTACGAGCAGTACTTC,CSVTVNYEQYF
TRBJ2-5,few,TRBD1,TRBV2,TGTGCCAGCAGTGAAGACGGGACAGGATCAGAGACCCAGTACTTC,CASSEDGTGSETQYF
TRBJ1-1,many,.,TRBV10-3,TGTGCCATCAGTGAGGGGGACTCTAACACTGAAGCTTTCTTT,CAISEGDSNTEAFF
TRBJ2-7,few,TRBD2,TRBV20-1,TGCAGTGCACCCTCGAGAGCGATAGCGGGAGTCTCCGGGTACGAGCAGTACTTC,CSAPSRAIAGVSGYEQYF
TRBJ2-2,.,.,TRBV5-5,TGTGCCAGCAGCTTGCTTCGACTCGGCACCGGGGAGTTGTTTTTT,CASSLLRLGTGELFF
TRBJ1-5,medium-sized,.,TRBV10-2,TGCGCCAGCAGTGATTATGGCAGGAACAATCAGCCCCAGCATTTT,CASSDYGRNNQPQHF
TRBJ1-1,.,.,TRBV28,TGTGCCAGCAGCCACGAATGGGGCTTCGCTGAAGCTTTCTTT,CASSHEWGFAEAFF
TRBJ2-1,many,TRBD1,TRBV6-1,TGTGCCACCCTTGAGGGCGGGACAGGGGCGAATGAGCAGTTCTTC,CATLEGGTGANEQFF
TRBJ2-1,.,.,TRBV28,TGTGCTGGCAGTCCTCCCCTAGATGATGAGCAGTTCTTC,CAGSPPLDDEQFF